Listed here is a single T cell receptor (beta chain). The source of the sample is a study of Graves' ophthalmopathy and Graves' hyperthyroidism. Germline values: CDR1 MNHEY, CDR2 SMNVEV (reference sequence). Trimming took 6 bases from V and 2 from J; bases not matched to a gene: 16. This CDR3 spans 18 amino acids. Amplification of the TCR beta CDR3 regions used RNA transcripts (as template). HTBI primers were used in a first-round RT-PCR, which preceded a second-round multiplex PCR. Via MiXCR, TCRdb re-called the multiplex PCR reads, giving one row per CDR3 protein. The sample has around 470,000 distinct CDR3 sequences, under 15% seen once.

This receptor was taken from a woman in her 30s with Graves' ophthalmopathy. The V gene is TRBV27, the J gene TRBJ2-7, with 10 nucleotides matching TRBD1. Sequenced input: blood. CDR3 residues: CASSRKGQGRGATYEQYF. The CDR3 coding sequence is TGTGCCAGCAGCCGAAAGGGACAGGGGCGGGGGGCAACCTACGAGCAGTACTTC.